The clone carrying this T cell receptor (beta chain) was recorded a few times. Its antigen is not identified. MiXCR, applied by TCRdb to the RT-PCR reads, yields one record per CDR3 protein. The sample has more than 700,000 distinct CDR3 sequences; about 20% are singletons. This specimen belongs to a study of response to subunit inactivated influenza vaccine. Study-level results: The study's authors posited that every seasonal influenza vaccination enlists few new T cells.

Unmatched junction bases numbered 12, after V lost 5 bases and J lost 2 bases. CDR1 SEHNR and CDR2 FQNEAQ come from the germline V gene (reference sequence). The CDR3 has 16 amino acids. The material sequenced was PBMCs from blood, taken 4 to 6 days after vaccination. The TCR originated in a man between 45 and 60 years old who received an inactivated influenza vaccine. The chain joins TRBV7-9 to TRBJ2-7, with TRBD1 matching over 7 bases. The CDR3 sequence is CASSDGKTGNPYEQYF. The CDR3 DNA follows: TGTGCCAGCAGCGACGGAAAGACAGGGAACCCCTACGAGCAGTACTTC.